This entry describes one T cell receptor (beta chain). In the study's own analysis: Nucleated cell counts were estimated from reference gene primer amplification. The assay was immunoSEQ multiplex PCR, and TCRdb's table has in-frame clones only and misses some. The V and J calls and clone size were taken over from that table, and D and trimming were inferred from the DNA. The table shows some 160,000 clones, with 88% occurring only once. This entry belongs to a study of blood T cell repertoires in COVID-19. V shed 4 bases and J shed 7 bases, with 6 bases lying between them. This CDR3 region has 11 residues. The germline V gene has CDR1 SGHDN and CDR2 FVKESK.

The TCR comes from a man aged 45-60 years who had recovered from COVID-19. The chain is built from TRBV14 and TRBJ2-3, with D unclear. The sequenced sample was peripheral blood. CDR3 protein: CASSLTYTQYF. CDR3 nucleotides: TGTGCCAGCAGCCTAACTTATACGCAGTATTTT.